These T cell receptor beta chains were read from a single sample in a study of control samples from healthy donors and cancer patients. Sequencing was performed with immunoSEQ multiplex PCR; in TCRdb, only in-frame clones are kept and a portion is missing. In the table there are around 97,000 clones, more than 85% of which are singletons. Source material: PBMCs. The receptors stem from a man aged 60 to 69 with lung cancer. CDR3s include the opening cysteine and the closing phenylalanine or tryptophan. D genes are given only for firm matches.

CDR3aa | v_gene | len | d_gene | j_gene
CASSSGQGFVTFF | TRBV7-3 | 13 | TRBD1 | TRBJ1-1
CASSRGGDQKNSPLHF | TRBV11-3 | 16 | - | TRBJ1-6
CASSWGTGGEQYF | TRBV5-6 | 13 | TRBD1 | TRBJ2-7
CASSVEFADKLNEQFF | TRBV9 | 16 | - | TRBJ2-1
CAWRRGGGNTIYF | TRBV30 | 13 | - | TRBJ1-3
CASSMSTGVNNEQFF | TRBV21-1 | 15 | - | TRBJ2-1
CASSVEVGGPYEQFF | TRBV9 | 15 | - | TRBJ2-1
CASSLGGGGLNYGYTF | TRBV7-9 | 16 | - | TRBJ1-2
CASSHNRVYANVLTF | TRBV4-1 | 15 | - | TRBJ2-6
CASSFQGWAGELFF | TRBV7-3 | 14 | - | TRBJ2-2
CASSKTLDGGNTIYF | TRBV21-1 | 15 | - | TRBJ1-3
CASTRYDTEAFF | TRBV6-6 | 12 | - | TRBJ1-1
CASSYRENRDGYTF | TRBV6-6 | 14 | - | TRBJ1-2
CASSLVETGGNEQFF | TRBV11-2 | 15 | TRBD1 | TRBJ2-1
CAISNWGTGELEQYF | TRBV7-9 | 15 | TRBD1 | TRBJ2-7